One sample yielded the 20 T cell receptor beta chains listed below, sequenced in a study of CD8+CD57+ T cells in acquired aplastic anemia. Genomic DNA provided the template from which TCR beta VDJ and CDR3 profiles were obtained. TCRdb analysed the reads with MiXCR anew, one entry per CDR3 protein. The sample lists under 350,000 distinct CDR3 sequences; 56% were seen once. Sample: sorted CD4+, CD8+, or CD8+CD57+ T cells (not recorded which) from PBMCs. The origin of the receptors is a human donor with severe aplastic anemia or a healthy control (not recorded which).

J is TRBJ2-7 and V is TRBV11-3; TRBD1 agrees at 7 bases. Germline CDR1 and CDR2: SGHNT and YENEEA. CDR3 length equals 13 residues. Trimming took 5 bases from V and 7 from J; bases not matched to a gene: 8. The CDR3 nucleotides are TGTGCCAGCAGCCTCGGGACAGCTAGAGAGCAGTACTTC. As protein: CASSLGTAREQYF.

The CDR3 DNA reads as TGTGCCAGCAGCTTAGAGTTCGGGAGCACAGATACGCAGTATTTT. It codes for CASSLEFGSTDTQYF. This chain joins TRBV11-2 and TRBJ2-3; no firm D call. The V end lost 0 bases, the J end lost 0 bases, and 7 bases lay between the germline ends. CDR3 length: 15 amino acids. Germline assignment: CDR1 SGHAT and CDR2 FQNNGV.

This chain uses TRBV9 with TRBJ1-6; tentative D call: TRBD1 (5 bases). The V and J ends lost 0 bases and 8 bases respectively, with 12 bases between them. Looked up from germline, CDR1 is SGDLS and CDR2 is YYNGEE. The length of the CDR3 is 15 residues. The CDR3 nucleotides are TGTGCCAGCAGCGTAGATTCAGGGTCTGATTCACCCCTCCACTTT. It is translated as CASSVDSGSDSPLHF.

The chain recombines TRBV2 with TRBJ1-4; the D is unclear. From germline, CDR1 is SNHLY and CDR2 FYNNEI. There are 14 residues in the CDR3. CDR3 in amino acids: CALIRVGDNEKLFF. DNA for the CDR3: TGTGCGCTGATTAGGGTCGGGGATAATGAAAAACTGTTTTTT.

This clonotype has just a few counts. The chain carries TRBV6-1 and TRBJ1-3; D uncertain. Germline V gives CDR1 MNHNS, CDR2 SASEGT. Trimming took 6 bases from V and 0 from J, leaving 21 bases between them. The CDR3 runs 18 residues. The DNA for the CDR3 is TGTGCCAGCAGCCGGGATCCGTTGAGGCAGAGCTCTGGAAACACCATATATTTT. It translates to CASSRDPLRQSSGNTIYF.

The chain combines TRBV7-8 with TRBJ2-7, with TRBD2 matching 7 bases. This CDR3 is 13 amino acids long. Looked up from germline, CDR1 is SGHVS and CDR2 is FQNEAQ. V was pared by 2 bases and J by 6 bases, with 4 bases of the junction left unmatched. This CDR3 reads CASSLTGGGEQYF. The CDR3 bases are TGTGCCAGCAGCTTAACTGGGGGGGGCGAGCAGTACTTC. Drawing the rest from reference TRBV7-8 and TRBJ2-7, the complete variable domain is GAGVSQSPRYKVAKRGQDVALRCDPISGHVSLFWYQQALGQGPEFLTYFQNEAQLDKSGLPSDRFFAERPEGSVSTLKIQRTQQEDSAVYLCASSLTGGGEQYFGPGTRLTVT.

The chain joins TRBV20-1 to TRBJ2-1; TRBD2 matches 8 bases. Trimming at V came to 5 bases and at J to 1 base, leaving 7 bases not matched to a gene. Germline loops: CDR1 DFQATT, CDR2 SNEGSKA (reference sequence). This CDR3 is built from 15 residues. CDR3 sequence reads: CSAPAGTRSYNEQFF. The DNA of the CDR3 is TGCAGTGCTCCAGCCGGGACTAGGTCCTACAATGAGCAGTTCTTC.

As DNA, the CDR3 is TGTGCCAGCAGCTCACCAGGGGCCCCTAAGGCAGATACGCAGTATTTT. Amino acid sequence: CASSSPGAPKADTQYF. V is TRBV7-3 and J is TRBJ2-3; tentatively, D is TRBD1 (6 bases). The CDR3 is 16 amino acids. Germline values: CDR1 SGHTA, CDR2 FQGTGA. Trimming stripped 4 bases from V and 4 bases from J, with 18 bases between. The full variable domain, rest sourced from reference TRBV7-3 and TRBJ2-3, is GAGVSQTPSNKVTEKGKYVELRCDPISGHTALYWYRQSLGQGPEFLIYFQGTGAADDSGLPNDRFFAVRPEGSVSTLKIQRTERGDSAVYLCASSSPGAPKADTQYFGPGTRLTVL.

The chain has TRBV29-1 and TRBJ2-7, with a weak D call TRBD2 (6 bases). Per the germline V gene, CDR1 is SQVTM and CDR2 is ANQGSEA. V lost 6 bases, J lost 0 bases, and 15 bases lay in between. The CDR3 is made up of 14 amino acids. The CDR3, as DNA: TGCAGCGTCGCGATTAGCGGAATCTCCTACGAGCAGTACTTC. It encodes CSVAISGISYEQYF.

This clonotype was detected only a few times. This chain connects TRBV15 to TRBJ2-5; D is perhaps TRBD1 or TRBD2 (6 bases each). In germline, CDR1 is LNHNV, CDR2 YYDKDF (reference sequence). The CDR3 runs 14 residues. Between the trimmed V and J ends, which lost 1 base and 7 bases, there was a span of 13 bases. The CDR3 coding sequence is TGTGCCACCAGCAGAGTCCGGGGGCAGGGGACCCAGTACTTC. It specifies CATSRVRGQGTQYF.

This clonotype occurred a few times. V and J are TRBV25-1 and TRBJ2-7, with D possibly matching TRBD2 (6 bases). CDR3 length equals 12 residues. V was pared by 4 bases and J by 6 bases, with 10 bases between. Looked up from germline, CDR1 is MGHDK and CDR2 is SYGVNS. CDR3 sequence: CASSGGTSEQYF. CDR3 coding DNA: TGTGCCAGCAGTGGAGGGACTTCCGAGCAGTACTTC.

Ten or more counts support this clonotype. The chain uses TRBV5-8 and TRBJ1-4, with TRBD1 matching 7 bases. CDR1 and CDR2 from the germline V gene are SGHTS and YDEGEE. Trimming at V came to 2 bases and at J to 8 bases, leaving 12 bases not matched to a gene. This CDR3 comprises 16 residues. CDR3 loop: CASSFRSPGGGEKLFF. CDR3 nucleotides: TGTGCCAGCAGCTTTCGTTCTCCAGGGGGTGGGGAAAAACTGTTTTTT.

This clonotype has more than one count but fewer than ten. One junction end does not reproduce the germline sequence, and a read error may be involved. The rearrangement uses TRBV18 and TRBJ1-6; maybe TRBD1 (6 bases). The CDR3 runs to 14 residues. Germline CDR1 and CDR2: KGHSH and LQKENI. Here the CDR3 DNA reads TGTGCCGGCTCACCGACAGGAGCGGATTCACCCCTCCACTTT. Protein product: CAGSPTGADSPLHF.

This chain links TRBV7-3 with TRBJ1-1; TRBD1 is a possible D gene (6 bases). The length of the CDR3 is 13 residues. CDR1 is SGHTA and CDR2 is FQGTGA in the germline V gene. The V and J ends lost 7 bases and 2 bases respectively, with 11 bases between them. CDR3 residues: CASKGTPNTEAFF. In nucleotides, the CDR3 is TGTGCCAGCAAGGGGACACCAAACACTGAAGCTTTCTTT.

The J gene is TRBJ2-5, the V gene TRBV7-9; 8 bases line up with TRBD1. The end of the DNA is better explained by TRBJ2-7, so the J call may be wrong. Per germline, CDR1 SEHNR and CDR2 FQNEAQ (reference sequence). The length of the CDR3 is 11 residues. The CDR3 reads CASSQGAEQYF. CDR3 bases: TGTGCCAGCAGCCAGGGGGCCGAGCAGTACTTC.

This clonotype was detected only a few times. J is TRBJ2-2 and V is TRBV27; D remains unclear. Germline V gives CDR1 MNHEY, CDR2 SMNVEV (reference sequence). The V end was cut by 5 bases, the J end by 5 bases, with 15 bases between. The CDR3 has 15 amino acids. The CDR3, as DNA: TGTGCCAGCAGTCAAGACACATTCCGAACCGGGGAGCTGTTTTTT. It yields the protein CASSQDTFRTGELFF.

The V and J genes are TRBV5-6 and TRBJ2-7, with a tentative D call TRBD2 (6 bases). The CDR3 contains 11 residues. Germline V gene lookup returns CDR1 SGHDT and CDR2 YYEEEE. The V end lost 4 bases, the J end lost 6 bases, and 8 bases lay between the germline ends. CDR3 nucleotide sequence: TGTGCCAGCAGCACGACTAGCGAGCAGTACTTC. This codes for CASSTTSEQYF.

The V gene is TRBV20-1, the J gene TRBJ1-2; D might be TRBD1 (5 bases). The CDR3 has 13 amino acids. Per germline, CDR1 DFQATT and CDR2 SNEGSKA (reference sequence). Trimming took 3 bases from V and 4 from J, leaving 12 bases between them. The CDR3, as DNA: TGCAGTGCTAGTTTGGGGGGAATCTATGGCTACACCTTC. Translation gives CSASLGGIYGYTF.

The J gene is TRBJ2-1, the V gene TRBV5-1; D could derive from TRBD1 or TRBD2 (5 bases each). Germline CDR1 is SGHRS and CDR2 is YFSETQ. V gave up 8 bases and J gave up 4 bases, with 13 bases separating them. This CDR3 is built from 13 residues. CDR3 loop: CASARDVYNEQFF. The CDR3 DNA is TGCGCCAGTGCTCGGGACGTTTACAATGAGCAGTTCTTC.

The chain employs TRBV15 and TRBJ1-1, with a tentative D call TRBD1 (5 bases). The germline gives CDR1 LNHNV, CDR2 YYDKDF (reference sequence). This CDR3 spans 18 amino acids. V was clipped by 3 bases and J by 2 bases, with 22 bases between them. Here the CDR3 reads CATSSISIQVHENTEAFF. The CDR3, as DNA: TGTGCCACCAGCAGCATATCGATACAGGTCCACGAAAACACTGAAGCTTTCTTT.